The present T cell receptor beta chain was sequenced within a study of T cells in tumors after PD-1 blockade. General study results and limits: Most post-therapy expanded exhausted CD8+ clones were new, undetected before treatment.

Trimming pared 5 bases from V and 6 bases from J, leaving 17 bases between. Germline V CDR1 and CDR2: SGHDN, FVKESK. This CDR3 region has 14 residues. Of note for this clone: Its target is unknown.

Libraries were prepared by immunoSEQ multiplex PCR; TCRdb keeps only in-frame clonotypes and omits some of them. This table has a few thousand clones, about 63% appearing once. Before and after PD-1 blockade, biopsies were collected from the same primary tumor site. The chain links TRBV14 to TRBJ2-7, with D possibly matching TRBD2 (6 bases). This sample comprised tumor tissue, obtained after anti-PD-1 treatment. This TCR came from a human donor with basal cell carcinoma. The CDR3 DNA reads TGTGCCAGCAGCTCGCAGGGAGGCAACGGCGAGCAGTACTTC. It codes for CASSSQGGNGEQYF. The whole variable domain, remainder taken from reference TRBV14 and TRBJ2-7, is EAGVTQFPSHSVIEKGQTVTLRCDPISGHDNLYWYRRVMGKEIKFLLHFVKESKQDESGMPNNRFLAERTGGTYSTLKVQPAELEDSGVYFCASSSQGGNGEQYFGPGTRLTVT.